This section outlines one T cell receptor beta chain sequence together with its context. This sample is part of a study of blood T cell repertoires in COVID-19. Study background: PBMCs, B-cell-depleted T cells, or T cells provided the cDNA or gDNA that made up the material.

Per the original methods: Amplification from reference gene primers served as the basis for estimated nucleated cell counts. TCRdb keeps only in-frame clones here, not all; method: immunoSEQ multiplex PCR. The DNA was the basis for D and trimming; V, J and clone size are from that table. The table records roughly 53,000 clones, 65% to 90% of them present only once. The receptor was derived from a human donor in a cohort sampled during active COVID-19. Sequenced sample: peripheral blood.

As DNA, the CDR3 is TGCGCCAGCAGCTCGGGGGGGACTAGCGGTTCCTACGAGCAGTACTTC. Encoded protein: CASSSGGTSGSYEQYF. The chain combines TRBV5-1 with TRBJ2-7; 11 bases are a match to TRBD2. Germline CDR1 and CDR2: SGHRS and YFSETQ. Unmatched junction bases numbered 6, after V lost 3 bases and J lost 1 base. The CDR3 has 16 residues.